The 7 T cell receptor beta chains given below trace back to one sample, sequenced in a study of shared clonotypes between healthy human individuals. Only in-frame clones appear in the TCRdb table, and some are missing; sequencing was by immunoSEQ multiplex PCR. The top ten hold 0.37% of the sample, which has about 2.3 million clones, just under 95% seen once. Input material: naive CD4+ T cells from PBMCs. The subset: CD45RA+ positively selected. Every receptor here comes from a man between 18 and 29 years old in good health. Some clones in this sample may be carry-over from other donors' samples.

This clone was seen a single time. This chain links TRBV5-1 with TRBJ2-1, with TRBD2 matching 9 bases. V shed 4 bases and J 7 bases; nucleotides not matched to a gene: 12. The CDR3 extends over 16 amino acids. Germline lookup yields CDR1 SGHRS and CDR2 YFSETQ. In nucleotides, the CDR3 is TGCGCCAGCAGCGCCCCCGGGTTAGCGGGAGTTAATGAGCAGTTCTTC. Its translation is CASSAPGLAGVNEQFF.

V is TRBV11-2 and J is TRBJ2-2, with no clear D. Germline V CDR1 and CDR2: SGHAT, FQNNGV. V was cut by 4 bases and J by 4 bases, with 13 bases left in between. The CDR3 is 15 residues long. DNA of the CDR3: TGTGCCAGCAGCTCCCTTCGTGGTAGCACCGGGGAGCTGTTTTTT. This encodes CASSSLRGSTGELFF.

CDR3 in amino acids: CASSLRTGAVYGYTF. For the CDR3, the DNA is TGTGCCAGTAGTCTACGGACAGGAGCCGTCTATGGCTACACCTTC. V is TRBV19 and J is TRBJ1-2; 7 bases are a match to TRBD1. In germline, CDR1 is LNHDA, CDR2 SQIVND (reference sequence). The CDR3 is 15 residues long. The V gene end was trimmed by 5 bases and the J gene end by 4 bases; junction bases not matched to a gene: 10.

Of note for this clone: The same CDR3 can be traced to other DNA sequences in this sample. This chain connects TRBV11-3 to TRBJ2-1, with TRBD2 matching over 11 bases. The V gene's germline CDR1 is SGHNT and CDR2 YENEEA. The CDR3 spans 15 residues. Trimming cost V 4 bases and J 4 bases; bases outside gene matches: 3. This chain's CDR3 is CASSSLAGGYNEQFF. DNA of the CDR3: TGTGCCAGCAGCTCCTTAGCGGGAGGGTACAATGAGCAGTTCTTC. The full variable domain, in which reference TRBV11-3 and TRBJ2-1 provide the parts outside the CDR3, is EAGVVQSPRYKIIEKKQPVAFWCNPISGHNTLYWYLQNLGQGPELLIRYENEEAVDDSQLPKDRFSAERLKGVDSTLKIQPAELGDSAVYLCASSSLAGGYNEQFFGPGTRLTVL.

The chain couples TRBV28 to TRBJ1-4; possibly TRBD1 for D (6 bases). The V gene's germline CDR1 is MDHEN and CDR2 SYDVKM. This CDR3 has 15 amino acids. Trimming left V 3 bases short and J 6 bases short, with 14 bases between. CDR3 nucleotides: TGTGCCAGCAGTTTGCAGGGGAAGAGCGATGAAAAACTGTTTTTT. Protein: CASSLQGKSDEKLFF.

The chain links TRBV5-1 to TRBJ2-2, with a tentative D call TRBD1 (6 bases). The V gene lost 4 bases and the J gene lost 6 bases, with 13 bases spanning the gap. Per germline, CDR1 SGHRS and CDR2 YFSETQ. This CDR3 comprises 14 residues. CDR3 loop: CASSQDSGPGELFF. The CDR3 region has the DNA TGCGCCAGCAGCCAGGACAGCGGTCCCGGGGAGCTGTTTTTT. Based on the CDR3 plus reference TRBV5-1 and TRBJ2-2, the full variable domain is KAGVTQTPRYLIKTRGQQVTLSCSPISGHRSVSWYQQTPGQGLQFLFEYFSETQRNKGNFPGRFSGRQFSNSRSEMNVSTLELGDSALYLCASSQDSGPGELFFGEGSRLTVL.

This clone has just one count. The V and J genes are TRBV6-1 and TRBJ1-5; D is undetermined. The V end was cut by 2 bases, the J end by 6 bases, with 14 bases between. Germline CDR1 and CDR2: MNHNS and SASEGT. This CDR3 is built from 15 residues. In DNA, the CDR3 is TGTGCCAGCAGTGAACTATTATCATTATCTCAGCCCCAGCATTTT. Translation gives CASSELLSLSQPQHF.